This record looks at one T cell receptor (beta chain) sequence and its context. The target antigen is unknown. The data stem from a study of cytomegalovirus exposure and HLA in healthy donors. With 60 Vbeta and 13 Jbeta primers, the PCR was carried out. TCRdb keeps only in-frame clones here, not all; method: immunoSEQ multiplex PCR. The sample holds approximately 150,000 clones; 76% are singletons and the top ten take approximately 3%. Overall study results and limits: The study put roughly 160 TCR beta chains on its list as cytomegalovirus-associated.

Material for sequencing was PBMCs. The receptor was derived from a male donor in good health and CMV-seronegative.

CDR3 sequence reads: CASSIDRQGAFNSPLHF. The CDR3 DNA sequence: TGTGCCAGTAGTATAGATCGACAGGGGGCTTTTAATTCACCCCTCCACTTT. The chain recombines TRBV19 with TRBJ1-6, with 10 bases aligning to TRBD1. J lost 6 bases, V lost 0 bases, and 5 bases had no gene match. The CDR3 consists of 17 residues. Germline-derived CDR1 and CDR2 are LNHDA and SQIVND (reference sequence).